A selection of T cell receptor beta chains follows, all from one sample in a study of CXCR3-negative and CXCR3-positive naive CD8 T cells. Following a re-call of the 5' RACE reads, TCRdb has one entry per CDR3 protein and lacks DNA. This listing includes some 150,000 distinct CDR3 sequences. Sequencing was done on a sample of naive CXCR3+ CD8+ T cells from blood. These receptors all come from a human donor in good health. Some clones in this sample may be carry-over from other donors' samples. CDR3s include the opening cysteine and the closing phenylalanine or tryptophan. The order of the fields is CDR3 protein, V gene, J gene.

CTTEDPQGYEQYF	TRBV10-3	TRBJ2-7
CSVGGKQGTYEQYF	TRBV29-1	TRBJ2-7
CASGFEQGSVREQYF	TRBV12-5	TRBJ2-7
CASSIQGGSEQYF	TRBV7-3	TRBJ2-7
CASTLELDSNNYGYTF	TRBV2	TRBJ1-2
CASSSIINPGLAGTGELFF	TRBV28	TRBJ2-2
CASSETGAETQYF	TRBV28	TRBJ2-5
CASSFPMTLAGGHETQYF	TRBV28	TRBJ2-5
CASSFPGAGRAEAFF	TRBV12-3/TRBV12-4	TRBJ1-1
CASSTTLAGRNEQFF	TRBV11-2	TRBJ2-1
CASTEYGTSVTDTQYF	TRBV5-1	TRBJ2-3
CSVEVAGADYGYTF	TRBV29-1	TRBJ1-2
CASSLTDKQFF	TRBV12-3/TRBV12-4	TRBJ2-1
CASSRDKNTEAFF	TRBV4-2	TRBJ1-1
CASSPPWETGNNEQFF	TRBV12-3/TRBV12-4	TRBJ2-1
CASSAGLSGNTIYF	TRBV13	TRBJ1-3
CASSARDSPEAFF	TRBV7-9	TRBJ1-1
CSVDAGTGQETQYF	TRBV29-1	TRBJ2-5
CASSSGTGYTEAFF	TRBV5-1	TRBJ1-1
CSVGSLYEQYF	TRBV29-1	TRBJ2-7
CASSHYRGLRAYEQYF	TRBV28	TRBJ2-7
CSALDGSSYEQYF	TRBV29-1	TRBJ2-7
CASSLEPPGPNEQFF	TRBV5-5	TRBJ2-1
CASSLSRADTQYF	TRBV12-3/TRBV12-4	TRBJ2-3
CASSVGTRAHGEQFF	TRBV19	TRBJ2-1
CSVEDQPASQFF	TRBV29-1	TRBJ2-1
CASSLNLWGSTYEQYF	TRBV11-1	TRBJ2-7
CSARGEVTYEQYF	TRBV20-1	TRBJ2-7
CASSPPDRLETQYF	TRBV18	TRBJ2-5
CATSPEGVGANEQFF	TRBV15	TRBJ2-1
CASSQDVTPWVNTEAFF	TRBV14	TRBJ1-1
CASSLSTVGEAFF	TRBV5-4	TRBJ1-1
CSVEPAGKGETQYF	TRBV29-1	TRBJ2-5
CASSLLQGGGNEQFF	TRBV12-3/TRBV12-4	TRBJ2-1
CATNPSAQGDTQYF	TRBV24-1	TRBJ2-3
CASINSGQGANERFF	TRBV7-9	TRBJ2-1
CASSHWTGLDSGANVLTF	TRBV12-3/TRBV12-4	TRBJ2-6